One sample yielded the 17 T cell receptor beta chains listed below, sequenced in a study of cytomegalovirus exposure and HLA in healthy donors. Researchers ran the PCR with 60 Vbeta and 13 Jbeta primers. Method: immunoSEQ multiplex PCR; TCRdb's copy keeps in-frame clones and lacks some. This table holds approximately 79,000 clones, over 70% found once. Source material: PBMCs. These TCRs come from a woman aged 35 to 49 in good health and CMV-seropositive.

V gene TRBV7-2 combines with J gene TRBJ2-7, with D uncertain. This CDR3 contains 13 residues. The germline gives CDR1 SGHTA, CDR2 FQGNSA. Trimming left V 5 bases short and J 3 bases short, with 11 bases between. The CDR3 region has the DNA TGTGCCAGCAGCCCACAACGTCTCTACGAGCAGTACTTC. Encoded protein: CASSPQRLYEQYF.

This chain links TRBV6-5 with TRBJ2-3, with 12 bases fitting TRBD2. The J segment lost 4 bases and the V segment lost 4 bases, leaving 6 bases of the junction unmatched. This CDR3 region has 16 residues. The germline gives CDR1 MNHEY, CDR2 SVGAGI. CDR3 region: CASSFGLAGTADTQYF. CDR3 sequence (DNA): TGTGCCAGCAGTTTCGGACTAGCGGGGACCGCAGATACGCAGTATTTT.

CDR3 protein: CASSSLTSYEQYF. CDR3 nucleotide sequence: TGTGCCAGCAGCTCCTTGACTAGCTACGAGCAGTACTTC. This rearrangement joins TRBV5-4 to TRBJ2-7; TRBD2 might be the D (6 bases). The V end was cut by 3 bases, the J end by 3 bases, with 10 bases between. The CDR3 has 13 residues. The germline CDR1 and CDR2 sequences are SGHNT and YYREEE (reference sequence).

This rearrangement joins TRBV6-6 to TRBJ1-1; tentatively, D is TRBD1 (5 bases). The CDR3 consists of 13 residues. With 7 bases removed from V and 0 bases from J, the gap between germline ends came to 9 bases. CDR1 is MNHNY and CDR2 is SVGAGI in the germline V gene (reference sequence). CDR3 residues: CASTGQLNTEAFF. CDR3 nucleotides: TGTGCCAGCACCGGACAACTGAACACTGAAGCTTTCTTT.

The rearrangement uses TRBV11-1 and TRBJ2-7; tentatively, D is TRBD2 (6 bases). V lost 1 base, J lost 6 bases, and 10 bases lay in between. Germline CDR1 and CDR2: SGHAT and FQDESV (reference sequence). The CDR3 has 13 residues. The CDR3 coding sequence is TGTGCCAGCAGCTTAGGGCAGGGAGGCGAGCAGTACTTC. Protein: CASSLGQGGEQYF. Based on the CDR3 plus reference TRBV11-1 and TRBJ2-7, the full variable domain is EAEVAQSPRYKITEKSQAVAFWCDPISGHATLYWYRQILGQGPELLVQFQDESVVDDSQLPKDRFSAERLKGVDSTLKIQPAELGDSAMYLCASSLGQGGEQYFGPGTRLTVT.

The chain links TRBV7-9 to TRBJ1-1; 8 bases are shared with TRBD1. The length of the CDR3 is 16 residues. V was pared by 5 bases and J by 1 base, with 9 bases of the junction left unmatched. CDR1 and CDR2 from the germline V gene are SEHNR and FQNEAQ (reference sequence). The CDR3 here is CASSLGTGLRNTEAFF. The CDR3 DNA reads as TGTGCCAGCAGCCTAGGGACAGGCTTACGGAACACTGAAGCTTTCTTT. The entire variable domain, with the rest obtained from reference TRBV7-9 and TRBJ1-1, is as follows: DTGVSQNPRHKITKRGQNVTFRCDPISEHNRLYWYRQTLGQGPEFLTYFQNEAQLEKSRLLSDRFSAERPKGSFSTLEIQRTEQGDSAMYLCASSLGTGLRNTEAFFGQGTRLTVV.

The CDR3 loop is CAWETGGGKGNTIYF. CDR3 coding DNA: TGTGCCTGGGAAACTGGCGGGGGCAAGGGAAACACCATATATTTT. The chain recombines TRBV30 with TRBJ1-3; a weak D match, TRBD1 (6 bases). The CDR3 loop spans 15 amino acids. V lost 5 bases to trimming and J lost 4 bases, with 18 bases between them. In germline, CDR1 is GTSNPN, CDR2 SVGIG (reference sequence).

The V gene is TRBV29-1, the J gene TRBJ2-5; perhaps TRBD1 as D (6 bases). The CDR3 is 13 amino acids. The germline V gene has CDR1 SQVTM and CDR2 ANQGSEA. Trimming took off 1 base at V and 4 bases at J, with 10 bases between the two ends. CDR3 loop: CSVEAGEGETQYF. The CDR3 DNA follows: TGCAGCGTTGAAGCAGGGGAAGGAGAGACCCAGTACTTC.

The V and J genes are TRBV19 and TRBJ2-7, with TRBD2 matching 7 bases. Losses at the gene ends were 4 bases for V and 2 bases for J; bases not matched to a gene: 8. Germline CDR1 and CDR2: LNHDA and SQIVND (reference sequence). CDR3 size: 15 residues. The CDR3 DNA reads as TGTGCCAGTAGTAAAATGTCTAGCGGCACCTACGAGCAGTACTTC. Translation gives CASSKMSSGTYEQYF.

With respect to this clone: Additional DNA sequences in this sample encode the identical CDR3. CDR3 sequence reads: CAWSTGINTEAFF. The CDR3 DNA sequence: TGTGCCTGGAGTACAGGGATTAACACTGAAGCTTTCTTT. The chain joins TRBV30 to TRBJ1-1; D may be TRBD1 (6 bases). The germline V gene has CDR1 GTSNPN and CDR2 SVGIG (reference sequence). The CDR3 runs to 13 residues. The V end was cut by 2 bases, the J end by 2 bases, with 9 bases between.

This clone was counted between two and nine times. The chain is built from TRBV19 and TRBJ2-7; D is unresolved. V was pared by 7 bases and J by 3 bases, with 4 bases between. Per germline, CDR1 LNHDA and CDR2 SQIVND (reference sequence). The CDR3 runs 10 residues. The CDR3 spells CASTLYEQYF. CDR3 coding DNA: TGTGCCAGTACCCTCTACGAGCAGTACTTC.

V is TRBV7-9 and J is TRBJ1-3; possibly TRBD1 for D (5 bases). Deletions cut 5 bases from V and 2 bases from J, with 10 bases between. This CDR3 contains 14 residues. The V gene's germline CDR1 is SEHNR and CDR2 FQNEAQ (reference sequence). The CDR3 bases are TGTGCCAGCAGCAAGCAGGGAACTGGAAACACCATATATTTT. It encodes CASSKQGTGNTIYF.

The J gene is TRBJ1-6, the V gene TRBV5-1; TRBD1 matches 10 bases. The CDR3 loop spans 15 amino acids. J lost 10 bases, V lost 0 bases, and 4 bases had no gene match. Germline CDR1 and CDR2: SGHRS and YFSETQ. DNA of the CDR3: TGCGCCAGCAGCTTGGTGGGGACAGGGGCGTCACCCCTCCACTTT. The encoded protein is CASSLVGTGASPLHF. The full variable domain, in which reference TRBV5-1 and TRBJ1-6 provide the parts outside the CDR3, is KAGVTQTPRYLIKTRGQQVTLSCSPISGHRSVSWYQQTPGQGLQFLFEYFSETQRNKGNFPGRFSGRQFSNSRSEMNVSTLELGDSALYLCASSLVGTGASPLHFGNGTRLTVT.

This CDR3 is CASSAGQGAYYGYTF. DNA of the CDR3: TGTGCCAGCAGCGCGGGACAGGGGGCGTACTATGGCTACACCTTC. J is TRBJ1-2 and V is TRBV9; TRBD1 matches at 12 bases. The CDR3 covers 15 residues. Germline CDR1 reads SGDLS; CDR2 reads YYNGEE. Trimming cost V 3 bases and J 3 bases; bases outside gene matches: 3.

The chain uses TRBV4-1 and TRBJ1-6; the D gene is possibly TRBD1 (5 bases). Per the germline V gene, CDR1 is MGHRA and CDR2 is YSYEKL. V lost 1 base to trimming and J lost 5 bases, with 21 bases between them. The CDR3 loop spans 19 amino acids. CDR3 DNA sequence: TGCGCCAGCAGCCAAGTTGGCCAGGGCAGGAGTCGGGATAATTCACCCCTCCACTTT. This encodes CASSQVGQGRSRDNSPLHF.

In its sample, this clone was seen a few times. The chain is built from TRBV7-9 and TRBJ1-5; 12 nucleotides match TRBD1. V gave up 3 bases and J gave up 2 bases; unmatched junction bases: 5. This CDR3 region has 17 residues. Germline-derived CDR1 and CDR2 are SEHNR and FQNEAQ (reference sequence). The CDR3 nucleotides read TGTGCCAGCAGCTTTGGGACAGGGGGCATCGGCAATCAGCCCCAGCATTTT. It translates to CASSFGTGGIGNQPQHF.

This CDR3 is CASSQDPPGAGGADTQYF. CDR3 coding DNA: TGCGCCAGCAGCCAAGACCCCCCGGGGGCGGGAGGGGCAGATACGCAGTATTTT. The rearrangement joins TRBV4-1 to TRBJ2-3, with 9 positions matching TRBD2. V lost 0 bases and J lost 4; bases outside the gene matches: 11. This CDR3 contains 18 residues. Germline V gives CDR1 MGHRA, CDR2 YSYEKL.